This T cell receptor (beta chain) was captured by sequencing in a study of cytomegalovirus exposure and HLA in healthy donors. The PCR made use of 60 Vbeta and 13 Jbeta primers. Assay: immunoSEQ multiplex PCR; the TCRdb copy retains only in-frame clones and omits some. The sample table sets out about 55,000 clones. Germline trimming cut 2 bases from V and 4 bases from J; bases unmatched to any gene: 3. Germline CDR1 reads SGHRS; CDR2 reads YFSETQ. CDR3 length equals 15 residues. A note on this clone: As yet, its antigen is unknown.

Study results and caveats: Later on, a genetic analysis was performed. It linked a missense variant in DCLRE1C with V- and J-gene trimming of TCR beta.

This TCR was recovered from a woman between 55 and 75 years old in good health and CMV-seropositive. The chain employs TRBV5-1 and TRBJ2-3, with TRBD2 matching 11 bases. Sequenced sample: PBMCs. The CDR3 sequence is CASSFTSGGADTQYF. In DNA form, the CDR3 reads TGCGCCAGCAGCTTTACTAGCGGGGGCGCAGATACGCAGTATTTT. The full variable domain, its missing parts supplied by reference TRBV5-1 and TRBJ2-3, is KAGVTQTPRYLIKTRGQQVTLSCSPISGHRSVSWYQQTPGQGLQFLFEYFSETQRNKGNFPGRFSGRQFSNSRSEMNVSTLELGDSALYLCASSFTSGGADTQYFGPGTRLTVL.